This is a list of T cell receptor beta chains from one sample in a study of T-cell reconstitution after alpha-beta-depleted transplantation in children. Using its own MiXCR run on the PCR reads, TCRdb lists one record per CDR3 protein. This sample has 90,000 to 100,000 distinct CDR3 sequences, with about a quarter found just once. Specimen: PBMCs, collected before TCRalphabeta/CD19-depleted stem cell transplant. The receptors were gathered from a boy aged 2 to 10 with acute lymphoblastic leukemia, due to receive a stem cell transplant. CDR3s include the opening cysteine and the closing phenylalanine or tryptophan. Fields, in order: J gene, V gene, D gene, clone size, CDR3 protein, CDR3 DNA. D genes are given only for firm matches. Where a row states a size, it is once, few, many or the class of an expanded clone; other rows omit it.

TRBJ1-5	TRBV6-5	-	-	CASRDPGEPQHF	TGTGCCAGCAGAGATCCCGGGGAGCCCCAGCATTTT
TRBJ2-7	TRBV7-9	TRBD1	-	CASSVRGRDEQYF	TGTGCCAGCAGCGTAAGGGGGCGCGACGAGCAGTACTTC
TRBJ2-7	TRBV3-1	TRBD2	few	CASSQVNGRVYF	TGTGCCAGCAGCCAAGTCAATGGGAGGGTTTACTTC
TRBJ2-7	TRBV7-2	-	many	CASSAAYEQYF	TGTGCCAGCAGCGCGGCCTACGAGCAGTACTTC
TRBJ2-1	TRBV5-1	-	few	CASSLEGHFSYNEQFF	TGCGCCAGCAGCTTGGAGGGCCACTTCTCCTACAATGAGCAGTTCTTC
TRBJ2-7	TRBV28	-	-	CASSLIPLDTYEQYF	TGTGCCAGCAGTTTAATTCCGTTAGATACCTACGAGCAGTACTTC
TRBJ2-2	TRBV20-1	-	many	CSARRDLITLNTGELFF	TGCAGTGCTAGACGGGACCTAATAACCTTGAACACCGGGGAGCTGTTTTTT
TRBJ2-2	TRBV19	-	once	CASSVQRRDAGELFF	TGTGCCAGTAGTGTTCAGCGGAGGGACGCCGGGGAGCTGTTTTTT
TRBJ2-7	TRBV5-5	TRBD2	many	CASSLRGGRSEQYF	TGTGCCAGCAGCTTGCGGGGAGGGAGGAGCGAGCAGTACTTC
TRBJ1-1	TRBV12-3/TRBV12-4	-	many	CASSLMNTEAFF	TGTGCCAGCAGCCTGATGAACACTGAAGCTTTCTTT
TRBJ1-1	TRBV30	-	once	CAWSAKQGVGTEAFF	TGTGCCTGGAGTGCAAAACAGGGAGTTGGCACTGAAGCTTTCTTT
TRBJ2-2	TRBV5-1	-	-	CASSQDVELFF	TGCGCCAGCAGCCAAGACGTGGAGCTGTTTTTT
TRBJ2-2	TRBV5-1	TRBD2	-	CASSPGLAGGPSGELFF	TGCGCCAGCAGCCCCGGACTAGCGGGAGGGCCAAGCGGGGAGCTGTTTTTT
TRBJ2-1	TRBV4-2	TRBD2	many	CASSQVTSGGAGRNEQFF	TGTGCCAGCAGCCAGGTAACTAGCGGAGGGGCCGGTCGCAATGAGCAGTTCTTC
TRBJ2-1	TRBV9	-	-	CASGSRNEQFF	TGTGCCAGCGGGTCGAGAAATGAGCAGTTCTTC
TRBJ2-1	TRBV12-5	TRBD2	-	CASGLGLAVSRYNEQFF	TGTGCTAGTGGTTTGGGACTAGCTGTATCCCGCTACAATGAGCAGTTCTTC
TRBJ2-1	TRBV24-1	TRBD1	-	CATSALEGQGDRWEQFF	TGTGCCACCAGTGCTCTGGAGGGACAGGGGGACCGTTGGGAGCAGTTCTTC
TRBJ2-2	TRBV12-3/TRBV12-4	-	few	CASTPTAGELFF	TGTGCCAGCACCCCGACAGCCGGGGAGCTGTTTTTT
TRBJ2-1	TRBV27	TRBD1	large	CASSPGTGNNEQFF	TGTGCCAGCAGTCCCGGGACAGGGAACAATGAGCAGTTCTTC
TRBJ1-1	TRBV6-6	TRBD1	-	CAGTTGAATEAFF	TGTGCCGGCACCACAGGGGCAGCCACTGAAGCTTTCTTT
TRBJ2-1	TRBV11-2	TRBD2	few	CASSLETSGYHNEQFF	TGTGCCAGCAGCCTAGAGACTAGCGGTTACCACAATGAGCAGTTCTTC
TRBJ1-1	TRBV5-5	-	few	CASSLDRANTEAFF	TGTGCCAGCAGCTTGGACAGGGCGAACACTGAAGCTTTCTTT
TRBJ2-7	TRBV6-1	-	few	CASSGDGVRLDREQYF	TGTGCCAGCAGTGGGGACGGGGTCCGCCTAGATAGGGAGCAGTACTTC
TRBJ2-5	TRBV27	TRBD2	few	CASKGSGPARETQYF	TGTGCCAGCAAGGGTAGCGGGCCTGCTCGGGAGACCCAGTACTTC
TRBJ2-5	TRBV6-1	-	few	CASSEAIAAHF	TGTGCCAGCAGTGAAGCGATAGCGGCGCACTTC